This T cell receptor beta chain is drawn from a study of chemoradiotherapy in HPV16-positive cancers (dated by TCRdb to between 2022 and 2023). The study in broad terms: Candidate HPV-specific T-cell clones and common TCR motifs were defined through functional T-cell assays on cells from a couple of HPV16-positive patients. The study asked whether T-cell immunity to the HPV oncoproteins E6 and E7 changes during chemoradiotherapy and whether this immunity affects survival. The candidate HPV-specific TCRs and motifs were then tracked in TCR repertoires from some 86 patients with HPV-related cancers.

The CDR3 has 15 amino acids, counting the end cysteine and phenylalanine. Only CDR3 DNA remains: 45 bases, in frame from the first base. V is cut by 5 bases and J by 4 bases, and the space between the germline ends is 18 bases. Via the germline V gene (reference sequence), CDR1 is MNHEY and CDR2 SMNVEV. The protocol used for the library was the immunoSEQ multiplex PCR assay. Held by TCRdb, this immuneACCESS table contains in-frame sequences only and omits some clones. Under half of the omission traces to an unresolved V gene where checked; the cause of the rest is unknown. The sample table lists roughly 16,000 clones, 60% to 80% of them with a count of one. The top ten clones comprise 9.5% to 13% of the sample. Repertoires were sampled multiple times during chemoradiotherapy, which allowed clonal expansion in the tumor microenvironment to be followed. What the research found in general, with its limitations: Only a couple of HPV16-positive patients were used to derive the functional definition of HPV-specific T cells, and the survival association was reported for HPV16-positive patients. Expansion of candidate HPV-specific clones and E7-related TCR motifs was observed in the tumor microenvironment during treatment, whereas no such expansion was observed for non-HPV-specific T cells. Among HPV16-positive patients, expansion of HPV-responsive T cells during chemoradiotherapy was associated with better recurrence-free survival.

In the case of this clone: Its recognized antigen is unknown. No much larger clone is present one base from it, and per-base qualities are unavailable.

The receptor chain draws on TRBV27 and TRBJ2-7; the D gene cannot be resolved reliably. The clonotype was recovered from a human donor with HPV-associated anogenital cancer. Sample collection occurred from a patient who underwent chemoradiotherapy. The nucleotide sequence is TGTGCCAGCAGTCGGTCCCGGGCGAGTAGTTACGAGCAGTACTTC. Translated, this gives CASSRSRASSYEQYF.